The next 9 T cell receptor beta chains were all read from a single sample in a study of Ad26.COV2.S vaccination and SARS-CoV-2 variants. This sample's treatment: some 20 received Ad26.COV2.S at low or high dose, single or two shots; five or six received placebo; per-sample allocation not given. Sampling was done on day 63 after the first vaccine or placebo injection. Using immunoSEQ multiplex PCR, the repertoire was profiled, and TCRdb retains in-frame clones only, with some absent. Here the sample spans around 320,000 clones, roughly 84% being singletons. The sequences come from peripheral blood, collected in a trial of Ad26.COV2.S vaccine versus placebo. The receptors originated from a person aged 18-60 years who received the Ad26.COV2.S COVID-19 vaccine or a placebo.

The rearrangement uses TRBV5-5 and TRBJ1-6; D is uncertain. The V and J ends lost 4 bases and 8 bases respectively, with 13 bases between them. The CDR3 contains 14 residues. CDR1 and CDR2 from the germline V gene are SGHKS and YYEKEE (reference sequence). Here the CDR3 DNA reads TGTGCCAGCAGCCCCCTGGAGGGTTATTCACCCCTCCACTTT. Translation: CASSPLEGYSPLHF.

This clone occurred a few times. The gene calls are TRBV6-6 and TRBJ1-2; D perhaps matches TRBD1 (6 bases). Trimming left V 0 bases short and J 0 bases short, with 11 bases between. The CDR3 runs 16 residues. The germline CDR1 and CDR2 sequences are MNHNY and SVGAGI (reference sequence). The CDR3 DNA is TGTGCCAGCAGTTACTCGCGGGACACTTCTAACTATGGCTACACCTTC. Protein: CASSYSRDTSNYGYTF.

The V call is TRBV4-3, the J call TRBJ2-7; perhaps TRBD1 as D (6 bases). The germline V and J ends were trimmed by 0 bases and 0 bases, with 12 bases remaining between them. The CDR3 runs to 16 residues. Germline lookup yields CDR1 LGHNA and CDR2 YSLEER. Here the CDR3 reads CASSQDKGELSYEQYF. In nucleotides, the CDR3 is TGCGCCAGCAGCCAAGATAAGGGGGAACTCTCCTACGAGCAGTACTTC.

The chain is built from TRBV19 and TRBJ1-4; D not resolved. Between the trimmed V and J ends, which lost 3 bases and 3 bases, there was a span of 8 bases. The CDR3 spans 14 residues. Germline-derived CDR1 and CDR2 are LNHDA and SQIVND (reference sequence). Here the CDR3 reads CASSMGRPNEKLFF. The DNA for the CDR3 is TGTGCCAGTAGTATGGGGAGGCCTAATGAAAAACTGTTTTTT.

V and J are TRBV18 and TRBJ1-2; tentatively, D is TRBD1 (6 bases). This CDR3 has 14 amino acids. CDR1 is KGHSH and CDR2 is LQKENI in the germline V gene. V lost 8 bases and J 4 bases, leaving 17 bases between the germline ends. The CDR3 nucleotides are TGTGCCAGCCTCTCGGATCTGGGGGCCTATGGCTACACCTTC. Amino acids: CASLSDLGAYGYTF. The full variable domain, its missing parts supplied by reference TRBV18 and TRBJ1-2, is NAGVMQNPRHLVRRRGQEARLRCSPMKGHSHVYWYRQLPEEGLKFMVYLQKENIIDESGMPKERFSAEFPKEGPSILRIQQVVRGDSAAYFCASLSDLGAYGYTFGSGTRLTVV.

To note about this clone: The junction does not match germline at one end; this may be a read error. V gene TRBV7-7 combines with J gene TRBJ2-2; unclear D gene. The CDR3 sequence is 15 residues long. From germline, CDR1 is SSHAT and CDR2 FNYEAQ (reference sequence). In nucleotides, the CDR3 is TGTGCTAGCAGCTTAGTTGCCCTAGGTACCGGGGAGCTGTTTTTT. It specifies CASSLVALGTGELFF.

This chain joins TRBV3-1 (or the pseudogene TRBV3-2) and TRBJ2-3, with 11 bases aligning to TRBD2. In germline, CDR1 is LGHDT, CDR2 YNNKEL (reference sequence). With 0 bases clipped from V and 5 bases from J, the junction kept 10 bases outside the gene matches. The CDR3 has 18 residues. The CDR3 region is CASSQDGASGGSGDTQYF. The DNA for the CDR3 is TGTGCCAGCAGCCAAGATGGGGCTAGCGGGGGGTCCGGAGATACGCAGTATTTT.

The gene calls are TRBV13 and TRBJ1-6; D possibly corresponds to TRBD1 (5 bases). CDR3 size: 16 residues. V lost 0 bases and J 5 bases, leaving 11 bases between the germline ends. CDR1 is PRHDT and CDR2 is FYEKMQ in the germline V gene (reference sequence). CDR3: CASSLGTGLDNSPLHF. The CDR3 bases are TGTGCCAGCAGCTTAGGAACGGGACTGGATAATTCACCCCTCCACTTT.

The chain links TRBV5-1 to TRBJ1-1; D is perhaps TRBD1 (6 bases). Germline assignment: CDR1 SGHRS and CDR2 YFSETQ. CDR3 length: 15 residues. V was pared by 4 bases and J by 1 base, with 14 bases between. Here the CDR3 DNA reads TGCGCCAGCAGCCTTAGCCGGGGGCCGAACACTGAAGCTTTCTTT. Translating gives CASSLSRGPNTEAFF. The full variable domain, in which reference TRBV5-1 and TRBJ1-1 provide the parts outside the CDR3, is KAGVTQTPRYLIKTRGQQVTLSCSPISGHRSVSWYQQTPGQGLQFLFEYFSETQRNKGNFPGRFSGRQFSNSRSEMNVSTLELGDSALYLCASSLSRGPNTEAFFGQGTRLTVV.